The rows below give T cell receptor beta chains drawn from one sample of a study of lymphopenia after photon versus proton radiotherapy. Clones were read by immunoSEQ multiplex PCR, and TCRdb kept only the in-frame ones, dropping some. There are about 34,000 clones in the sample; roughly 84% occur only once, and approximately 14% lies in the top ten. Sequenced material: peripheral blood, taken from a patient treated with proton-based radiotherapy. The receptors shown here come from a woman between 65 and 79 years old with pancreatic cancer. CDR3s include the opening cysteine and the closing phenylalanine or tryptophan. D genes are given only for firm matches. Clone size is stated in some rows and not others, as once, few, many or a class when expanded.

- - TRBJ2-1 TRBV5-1 CASSPSVSFGGKNNEQFF TGCGCCAGCAGCCCCTCTGTCAGTTTTGGGGGAAAAAACAATGAGCAGTTCTTC
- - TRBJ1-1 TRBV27 CASSFSGLDTEAFF TGTGCCAGCAGTTTTTCAGGGCTGGACACTGAAGCTTTCTTT
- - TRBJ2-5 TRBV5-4 CASSLFPFETQYF TGTGCCAGCAGCTTGTTTCCCTTTGAGACCCAGTACTTC
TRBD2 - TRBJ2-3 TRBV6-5 CASSYTGTSITDTQYF TGTGCCAGCAGTTACACCGGGACTAGCATCACAGATACGCAGTATTTT
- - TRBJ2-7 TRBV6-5 CASSYSWQGRHEQYF TGTGCCAGCAGTTACTCGTGGCAGGGGAGACACGAGCAGTACTTC
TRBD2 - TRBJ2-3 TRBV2 CASSEALPGLAGARTDTQYF TGTGCCAGCAGTGAAGCGCTTCCGGGACTAGCGGGAGCTCGCACAGATACGCAGTATTTT
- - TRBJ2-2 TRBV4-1 CASSQAQTSELFF TGCGCCAGCAGCCAAGCGCAAACGTCGGAGCTGTTTTTT
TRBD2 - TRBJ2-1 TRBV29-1 CSATTTSGRAGEQFF TGCAGCGCTACCACGACTAGCGGGAGGGCCGGAGAGCAGTTCTTC
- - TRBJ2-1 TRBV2 CASSETVGSYNEQFF TGTGCCAGCAGTGAAACTGTGGGCTCCTACAATGAGCAGTTCTTC
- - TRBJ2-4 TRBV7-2 CASSFGFLGQRSKNIQYF TGTGCCAGCAGCTTTGGTTTCCTTGGACAACGGTCCAAAAACATTCAGTACTTC
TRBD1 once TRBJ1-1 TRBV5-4 CASSSPGQTNTEAFF TGTGCCAGCAGCTCCCCGGGACAGACGAACACTGAAGCTTTCTTT
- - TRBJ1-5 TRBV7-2 CASSGQLNQPQHF TGTGCCAGCAGCGGACAGCTTAATCAGCCCCAGCATTTT
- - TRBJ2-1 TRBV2 CASSVTWASEEFF TGTGCCAGCAGTGTTACCTGGGCTAGCGAGGAGTTCTTC
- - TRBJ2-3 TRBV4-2 CASSQEGSSGTDTQYF TGTGCCAGCAGCCAAGAAGGTTCGAGCGGCACAGATACGCAGTATTTT
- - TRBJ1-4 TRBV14 CASSQNSNEKLFF TGTGCCAGCAGCCAAAACAGTAATGAAAAACTGTTTTTT
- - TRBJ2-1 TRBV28 CASSLIIRGTPQFF TGTGCCAGCAGTTTAATCATACGGGGGACACCGCAGTTCTTC
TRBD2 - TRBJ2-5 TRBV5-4 CASSFGGLAVGQETQYF TGTGCCAGCAGCTTCGGGGGACTAGCGGTGGGTCAAGAGACCCAGTACTTC
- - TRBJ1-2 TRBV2 CASRDTGFGYTF TGTGCCAGCAGAGATACAGGTTTTGGCTACACCTTC
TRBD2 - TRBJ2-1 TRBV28 CASTQAGMGSYNEQFF TGTGCCAGCACCCAAGCGGGAATGGGCTCCTACAATGAGCAGTTCTTC
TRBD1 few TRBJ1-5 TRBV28 CASSFPGTVKSNQPQHF TGTGCCAGCAGTTTCCCAGGGACAGTTAAGAGCAATCAGCCCCAGCATTTT
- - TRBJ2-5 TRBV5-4 CASRLGTEGPETQYF TGTGCCAGCAGGCTTGGGACGGAGGGCCCAGAGACCCAGTACTTC
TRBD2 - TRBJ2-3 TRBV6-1 CASSEGLAHVTDTQYF TGTGCCAGCAGTGAGGGACTAGCGCACGTCACAGATACGCAGTATTTT
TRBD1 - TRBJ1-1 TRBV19 CASKVPGQANTEAFF TGTGCCAGTAAAGTCCCGGGACAGGCGAACACTGAAGCTTTCTTT
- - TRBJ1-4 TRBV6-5 CASSGVNEKLFF TGTGCCAGCAGCGGTGTGAACGAAAAACTGTTTTTT
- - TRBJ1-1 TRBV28 CASSLFAAGMNTEAFF TGTGCCAGCAGTTTATTTGCAGCCGGGATGAACACTGAAGCTTTCTTT
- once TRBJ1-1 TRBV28 CASLTGVTEAFF TGTGCCAGCCTCACGGGGGTGACTGAAGCTTTCTTT